The clone carrying this T cell receptor beta chain was recorded a few times. Antigen specificity is unknown. Then a second PCR, running about 7 to 11 cycles, was carried out with a sample-barcoded 5' primer and a J-beta primer mix. TCRdb processed the 5' RACE reads anew with MiXCR; each CDR3 protein has one entry. The table includes 450,000 to 700,000 distinct CDR3 sequences, roughly 29% detected once. The data stem from a study of blood T cells in healthy people across ages. Study-level results: Naive T cell percentage strongly correlated with TCR beta diversity. Researchers judged that diversity estimates from one million T cells fell short of true values.

CDR3 length: 16 residues. V was clipped by 2 bases and J by 10 bases, with 18 bases between them. The germline gives CDR1 KGHSH, CDR2 LQKENI. The TCR originated in a woman in her 70s in good health. Material for sequencing was blood. The chain links TRBV18 to TRBJ1-6, with D uncertain. CDR3 residues: CASSPSIGSSKSPLHF. The DNA for the CDR3 is TGTGCCAGCTCACCAAGTATTGGCAGCTCCAAGTCACCCCTCCACTTT.